In its sample, the clone carrying this T cell receptor beta chain was seen many times. A junction end diverges from the germline sequence, so it may reflect a read error. The time point denotes: newly diagnosed GD, antithyroid drugs for less than 3 months. PBMC-extracted RNA yielded the TCR library. Graves' disease diagnosis used American Thyroid Association guidelines. The data were taken from a study of regulatory T cells in long-lasting Graves disease. Overall study: Patients newly diagnosed with Graves' had been on antithyroid drugs for under 3 months.

Arm-PCR of CDR3 regions and iRepertoire HTBI primers were used to build TCR beta libraries. In the original processing: Taken together, the samples had around 60 TRBV and approximately 13 TRBJ segments identified. TCRdb fed the multiplex PCR reads into MiXCR, producing one record per CDR3 protein. TCRdb, rather than the study authors, made the V and J calls. The data show some 200,000 distinct CDR3 sequences, less than 20% seen once. A further study also used this sample, focusing on T cells in Graves' hyperthyroidism and ophthalmopathy. That work adds: TCR CDR3 underwent first-round RT-PCR with the HTBI primer set.

This specimen was peripheral blood mononuclear cells (PBMCs), taken at new diagnosis, from a patient treated with antithyroid drugs. The clonotype originates from a woman aged 25 to 39 with Graves disease.

The CDR3 nucleotides are TGTGCTAGCAGCCTCGGGGGGACCTACGAGCAGTACTTC. It yields the protein CASSLGGTYEQYF. The chain has TRBV5-1 and TRBJ2-7, with 7 bases fitting TRBD2. Germline CDR1 SGHRS, CDR2 YFSETQ. The CDR3 is made up of 13 amino acids.